This record concerns one T cell receptor (beta chain) sequence. Its target is not known. Some clones are missing from TCRdb's copy, which holds only in-frame ones; the method was immunoSEQ multiplex PCR. The table lists about 34,000 clones, 75% to 85% of them singletons. The data were obtained in a study of T cell responses to AZD1222 COVID-19 vaccine. Study findings and constraints: Clonal diversity was possibly underestimated, and white British individuals and females predominated among donors. Baseline testing showed seropositivity in only a handful of AZD1222 recipients.

This sequence was found in an adult who received the AZD1222 COVID-19 vaccine. This material consisted of peripheral blood, taken 28 days after the second AZD1222 dose.

The CDR3 loop is CASSEFNNEQFF. The CDR3 DNA reads as TGCGCCAGCAGTGAGTTTAACAATGAGCAGTTCTTC. The V gene is TRBV10-2, the J gene TRBJ2-1, with D uncertain. V shed 1 base and J shed 5 bases, with 3 bases lying between them. Germline V gene lookup returns CDR1 WSHSY and CDR2 SAAADI. There are 12 residues in the CDR3.